The present T cell receptor (beta chain) was sequenced within a study of cytomegalovirus exposure and HLA in healthy donors. For this clone: Antigen unknown.

Study conclusions and caveats: Relative to equally common others, HLA-associated TCR beta chains showed greater clonal expansion in a later analysis. Later analysis placed DRB1 highest and HLA-C lowest in TCR association rates, which differed by HLA locus. With further analysis later on, most CMV-associated TCR beta chains appeared HLA-restricted.

Vbeta (60) and Jbeta (13) primers were used in the PCR. Repertoires were generated with immunoSEQ multiplex PCR, while TCRdb's copy carries only in-frame clones and drops some. Among more than 95,000 clones, roughly 77% were seen once, and the ten largest hold approximately 10%. Sequencing used PBMCs. The origin of this receptor is a woman under 30 in good health and CMV-seropositive.

The CDR3 DNA reads as TGTGCCAGCCCTCCCCTGGGCTACACCTTC. The encoded protein is CASPPLGYTF. The chain couples TRBV2 to TRBJ1-2; D unresolved. The V end lost 8 bases, the J end lost 8 bases, and 9 bases lay between the germline ends. There are 10 residues in the CDR3. CDR1 and CDR2 from the germline V gene are SNHLY and FYNNEI.